The rows below give T cell receptor beta chains drawn from one sample of a study of early T cells in non-severe SARS-CoV-2 infection. TCRdb ran MiXCR on the 5' RACE reads and lists one entry per CDR3 protein. The table has about 62,000 distinct CDR3 sequences, 8% to 10% seen once. Sample: whole blood. The receptor source for this set is an adult who was a healthcare worker with PCR-confirmed SARS-CoV-2 infection or an uninfected control (not recorded which). Each CDR3 is given with its conserved first and last residue. The D gene is left open where the match is weak. Clone sizes are given selectively: once, few, many, or a class where the clone is expanded.

CDR3aa | CDR3nt | v_gene | abundance | d_gene | j_gene
CSASAGGNYNEQFF | TGCAGTGCTAGTGCGGGGGGGAACTACAATGAGCAGTTCTTC | TRBV20-1 | many | TRBD2 | TRBJ2-1
CASSYGRERTEAFF | TGCGCCAGCAGCTACGGACGGGAACGCACTGAAGCTTTCTTT | TRBV5-1 | few | NA | TRBJ1-1
CSALLGQGAAGELFF | TGCAGTGCGCTCTTGGGACAGGGGGCTGCCGGGGAGCTGTTTTTT | TRBV20-1 | many | TRBD1 | TRBJ2-2
CASSTSLKAPLHF | TGTGCCAGCAGTACTAGTCTGAAGGCACCCCTCCACTTT | TRBV2 | many | NA | TRBJ1-6
CASRELAGMEQFF | TGCGCCAGCAGGGAACTAGCGGGGATGGAGCAGTTCTTC | TRBV10-2 | many | TRBD2 | TRBJ2-1
CASSSGLGNQPQHF | TGCGCCAGCAGCTCCGGACTGGGCAATCAGCCCCAGCATTTT | TRBV5-1 | NA | NA | TRBJ1-5
CASCGAGTNYGYTF | TGTGCCAGCTGCGGGGCCGGGACTAACTATGGCTACACCTTC | TRBV27 | many | NA | TRBJ1-2
CASSHGRTAGGYTF | TGCGCCAGCAGCCATGGGCGCACTGCCGGAGGCTACACCTTC | TRBV4-1 | many | NA | TRBJ1-2
CSVTPTGAQETQYF | TGCAGCGTTACCCCCACCGGGGCGCAAGAGACCCAGTACTTC | TRBV29-1 | NA | NA | TRBJ2-5
CASSLWGQGRNTDTQYF | TGTGCCAGCAGTTTGTGGGGACAGGGGAGGAACACAGATACGCAGTATTTT | TRBV12-3/TRBV12-4 | NA | TRBD1 | TRBJ2-3
CASSVGPAGKLFF | TGTGCCAGCAGCGTGGGACCCGCCGGAAAACTGTTTTTT | TRBV7-8 | NA | NA | TRBJ1-4
CASSFNGEKLFF | TGTGCCAGCAGTTTTAACGGGGAAAAACTGTTTTTT | TRBV12-3/TRBV12-4 | many | NA | TRBJ1-4
CASSQGTGVTLHGYTF | TGTGCCAGCAGCCAAGGGACAGGGGTTACTCTCCATGGCTACACCTTC | TRBV3-1 | few | TRBD1 | TRBJ1-2
CASSPPGQGYSPLHF | TGTGCCAGCTCACCACCGGGACAGGGGTACTCACCCCTCCACTTT | TRBV18 | many | TRBD1 | TRBJ1-6
CASSLFQGPSYNEQFF | TGTGCCAGCAGTTTATTTCAGGGCCCCTCCTACAATGAGCAGTTCTTC | TRBV27 | few | NA | TRBJ2-1
CASSVKPGQGRDTQYF | TGTGCCAGCAGTGTGAAACCGGGACAGGGGAGAGATACGCAGTATTTT | TRBV6-1 | few | TRBD1 | TRBJ2-3
CASSQTRDYNSPLHF | TGTGCCAGCTCACAGACCAGGGACTATAATTCACCCCTCCACTTT | TRBV18 | many | NA | TRBJ1-6
CASSLGDDNEQFF | TGTGCCAGCAGCTTAGGAGACGACAATGAGCAGTTCTTC | TRBV7-6 | many | NA | TRBJ2-1
CASKWGNEQFF | TGTGCCAGCAAGTGGGGGAATGAGCAGTTCTTC | TRBV6-6 | few | NA | TRBJ2-1
CATSDLGGFERTDTQYF | TGTGCCACCAGTGATTTAGGGGGGTTTGAGCGCACAGATACGCAGTATTTT | TRBV24-1 | many | NA | TRBJ2-3
CASSSDTFAETQYF | TGTGCCAGCAGCTCGGACACGTTCGCGGAGACCCAGTACTTC | TRBV5-6 | many | NA | TRBJ2-5
CASSPPRGGFGELFF | TGCGCCAGCAGCCCCCCCCGCGGGGGCTTCGGGGAGCTGTTTTTT | TRBV5-1 | few | NA | TRBJ2-2
CASSQVGVDTQYF | TGCGCCAGCAGCCAAGTCGGGGTAGATACGCAGTATTTT | TRBV4-1 | many | NA | TRBJ2-3
CSATKRQGNYGYTF | TGCAGTGCTACGAAACGACAGGGGAACTATGGCTACACCTTC | TRBV20-1 | few | TRBD1 | TRBJ1-2
CSAVQGDYGYTF | TGCAGTGCCGTGCAGGGAGACTATGGCTACACCTTC | TRBV20-1 | few | NA | TRBJ1-2
CSAAIGTGDFGGEKLFF | TGCAGTGCTGCAATCGGGACAGGGGACTTCGGAGGTGAAAAACTGTTTTTT | TRBV20-1 | NA | TRBD1 | TRBJ1-4
CASSQDIAGASNEQYF | TGTGCCAGCAGCCAAGATATAGCGGGAGCTTCCAACGAGCAGTACTTC | TRBV4-2 | NA | TRBD2 | TRBJ2-7
CASSLSQVPTGELFF | TGCGCCAGCAGCTTGTCACAGGTGCCTACCGGGGAGCTGTTTTTT | TRBV5-1 | many | NA | TRBJ2-2
CASIPRSGGRYYGYTF | TGTGCCAGTATTCCCCGCTCCGGTGGACGTTACTATGGCTACACCTTC | TRBV19 | few | NA | TRBJ1-2
CSASSKDEATDTQYF | TGCAGTGCTTCGTCAAAAGACGAGGCCACAGATACGCAGTATTTT | TRBV20-1 | NA | NA | TRBJ2-3
CASSLDRAGVTGELFF | TGTGCCAGCAGCTTAGACAGGGCCGGGGTCACCGGGGAGCTGTTTTTT | TRBV7-7 | NA | NA | TRBJ2-2
CASSGAVGSPLHF | TGTGCCAGCAGCGGGGCGGTAGGTTCACCCCTCCACTTT | TRBV9 | NA | NA | TRBJ1-6
CATSDFLAGANNEQFF | TGTGCCACCAGTGATTTTTTAGCGGGGGCAAACAATGAGCAGTTCTTC | TRBV24-1 | few | TRBD2 | TRBJ2-1
CASSHPRIYGYTF | TGTGCCAGCAGTCACCCGCGGATATATGGCTACACCTTC | TRBV25-1 | few | NA | TRBJ1-2
CASSPHHREQETQYF | TGTGCCAGCTCACCACACCACAGGGAACAAGAGACCCAGTACTTC | TRBV18 | many | NA | TRBJ2-5
CASRETWGLDTQYF | TGTGCCAGCAGAGAGACTTGGGGGTTGGATACGCAGTATTTT | TRBV7-2 | NA | NA | TRBJ2-3
CASSLGLGATNEKLFF | TGCGCCAGCAGCTTGGGGCTCGGAGCAACTAATGAAAAACTGTTTTTT | TRBV5-1 | many | NA | TRBJ1-4
CASTMDRLKDQPQHF | TGTGCCAGCACCATGGACAGGCTTAAAGATCAGCCCCAGCATTTT | TRBV7-8 | few | TRBD1 | TRBJ1-5
CASSQDSGANTIYF | TGCGCCAGCAGCCAAGACTCAGGGGCAAACACCATATATTTT | TRBV4-1 | NA | NA | TRBJ1-3
CASSPSAGLDGEQFF | TGTGCCAGCTCACCCTCGGCGGGGTTGGATGGTGAGCAGTTCTTC | TRBV18 | many | NA | TRBJ2-1
CASGASDRGVRYTF | TGTGCCAGCGGAGCCTCCGACAGGGGAGTGAGATACACCTTC | TRBV2 | few | TRBD1 | TRBJ1-2
CASSQGRVAGALQETQYF | TGCGCCAGCAGCCAAGGGCGGGTAGCGGGGGCCCTACAAGAGACCCAGTACTTC | TRBV4-1 | few | TRBD2 | TRBJ2-5
CASSSSKTSIKFTGELFF | TGTGCCAGCAGCTCGTCTAAGACTTCGATTAAATTCACCGGGGAGCTGTTTTTT | TRBV7-8 | many | NA | TRBJ2-2